This T cell receptor beta chain is drawn from a study of blood T cell repertoires in COVID-19. In the study overall: Sample material is recorded as cDNA or gDNA derived from T cells, B-cell-depleted T cells, or PBMCs.

This CDR3 is built from 13 residues. V lost 2 bases, J lost 6 bases, and 8 bases lay in between. Per germline, CDR1 SGHAT and CDR2 FQNNGV. Assay: immunoSEQ multiplex PCR; the TCRdb copy retains only in-frame clones and omits some. The sample includes approximately 230,000 clones, approximately 86% of them seen just once. The sequence was collected from a woman older than 75 with active or convalescent COVID-19. Source material: peripheral blood. The chain couples TRBV11-2 to TRBJ2-1; D unclear. The CDR3 DNA reads as TGTGCCAGCAGCTTACCATCTAGCAATGAGCAGTTCTTC. This translates into CASSLPSSNEQFF.